The entry that follows covers one TCR beta chain sequence. The read ends 3 residues before the CDR3 terminus; that terminus is restored from the germline J gene. Per germline, CDR1 MNHEY and CDR2 SMNVEV (reference sequence). Trimming cost V 8 bases and J 2 bases; bases outside gene matches: 8. CDR3 length: 14 residues. Produced via immunoSEQ multiplex PCR; TCRdb's table is partial and in-frame only. The sample's table shows about 28,000 clones. This sample is drawn from a study of T cells in women clearing cervical HPV infection. Study-level background: Case blood was drawn a median approximately 160 days after lesion detection. Only a few women had HLA typing results available.

All donors had a single incident cervical HPV16 infection, not prevalent. The chain recombines TRBV27 with TRBJ2-7; 8 bases are a match to TRBD2. Sequenced material: blood buffy coat. The sequence derives from a woman between 18 and 69 years old with a cervical HPV16 infection that either progressed to CIN3+ or cleared (not recorded which). CDR3 DNA, as far as it was read: TGTGCCAGCCGGTTCAGCGGGGGTCCCTACGAG. It specifies CASRFSGGPYE. The CDR3 as a whole reads CASRFSGGPYEQYF.